This T cell receptor (beta chain) is from a study of blood T cells in healthy people across ages. Study-wide points: The fall in TCR beta diversity per million T cells was roughly linear with age.

This clonotype came up a few times. Its antigen is not identified. About 10 milliliters was the volume of peripheral blood drawn from each donor. Sample-barcoded 5' priming and a J-beta primer mix drove a second PCR of roughly 6 to 12 cycles. TCRdb processed the 5' RACE reads anew with MiXCR; each CDR3 protein has one entry. The data hold 1.2 million to 1.5 million distinct CDR3 sequences, with around 59% observed a single time. This TCR came from a man younger than 35 in good health. Sequencing was done on a sample of blood.

CDR3 DNA sequence: TGTGCCAGCAGGGTTGGACTAGCGGGGGCCTACGAGCAGTACTTC. Translated: CASRVGLAGAYEQYF. This chain joins TRBV6-5 and TRBJ2-4; 13 nucleotides align to TRBD2. The DNA end favors TRBJ2-7, so the J call may be wrong. The CDR3 contains 15 residues. Germline assignment: CDR1 MNHEY and CDR2 SVGAGI.